This TCR beta chain was sequenced in a study of blood T cell repertoires in COVID-19. On the study more broadly: The cDNA or gDNA used as material had been derived from T cells, B-cell-depleted T cells, or PBMCs.

Assay: immunoSEQ multiplex PCR; the TCRdb copy retains only in-frame clones and omits some. The table shows roughly 340,000 clones, with roughly 90% occurring only once. Germline V gives CDR1 MNHNS, CDR2 SASEGT. The CDR3 has 16 residues. Losses at the gene ends were 2 bases for V and 7 bases for J; bases not matched to a gene: 8. This TCR came from a woman in her twenties or thirties with COVID-19, enrolled during active disease. This chain joins TRBV6-1 and TRBJ1-6, with 7 bases aligning to TRBD1. Material for sequencing was peripheral blood. The chain's CDR3 is CASSELVGGQNSPLHF. CDR3 coding DNA: TGTGCCAGCAGTGAACTCGTGGGGGGACAGAATTCACCCCTCCACTTT.